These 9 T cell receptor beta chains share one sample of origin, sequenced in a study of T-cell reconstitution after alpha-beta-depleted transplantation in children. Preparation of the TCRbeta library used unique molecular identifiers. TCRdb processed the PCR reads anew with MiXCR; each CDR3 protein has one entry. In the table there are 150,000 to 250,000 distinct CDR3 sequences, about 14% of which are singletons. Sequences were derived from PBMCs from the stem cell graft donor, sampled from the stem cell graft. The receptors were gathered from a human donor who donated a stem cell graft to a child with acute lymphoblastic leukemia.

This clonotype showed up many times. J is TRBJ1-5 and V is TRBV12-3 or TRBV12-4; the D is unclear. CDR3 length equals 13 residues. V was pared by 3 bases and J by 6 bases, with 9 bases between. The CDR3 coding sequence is TGTGCCAGCAGTTTTAAGTTCCTTCAGCCCCAGCATTTT. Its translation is CASSFKFLQPQHF.

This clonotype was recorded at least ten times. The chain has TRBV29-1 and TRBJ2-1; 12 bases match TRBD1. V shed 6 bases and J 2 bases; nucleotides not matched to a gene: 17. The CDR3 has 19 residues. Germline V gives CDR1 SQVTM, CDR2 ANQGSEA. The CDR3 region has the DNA TGCAGCGTCGCAGGGACAGGGGGCTCAGACTACCCTACCTACAATGAGCAGTTCTTC. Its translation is CSVAGTGGSDYPTYNEQFF.

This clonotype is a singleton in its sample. The CDR3 coding sequence is TGTGCCAGTAGCCGTCAGGGTAATGAAAAACTGTTTTTT. Its translation: CASSRQGNEKLFF. The genes are TRBV19 and TRBJ1-4, with D perhaps TRBD1 (5 bases). Trimming shortened V by 6 bases and J by 4 bases, and 9 bases separated the two germline ends. CDR1 is LNHDA, CDR2 SQIVND, per germline (reference sequence). This CDR3 region has 13 residues.

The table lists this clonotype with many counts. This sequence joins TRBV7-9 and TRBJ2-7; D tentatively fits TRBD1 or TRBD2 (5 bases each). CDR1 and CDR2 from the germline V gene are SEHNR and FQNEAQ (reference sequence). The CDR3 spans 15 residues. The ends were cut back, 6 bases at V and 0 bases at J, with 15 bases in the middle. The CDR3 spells CASSPPGRISYEQYF. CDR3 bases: TGTGCCAGCAGTCCCCCGGGACGGATCTCCTACGAGCAGTACTTC.

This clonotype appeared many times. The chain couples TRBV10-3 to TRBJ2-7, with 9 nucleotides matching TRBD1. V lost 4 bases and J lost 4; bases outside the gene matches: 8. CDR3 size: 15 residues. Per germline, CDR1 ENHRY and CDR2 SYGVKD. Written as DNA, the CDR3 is TGTGCCATCAGTGCAGCAGGACAGGGGATTTACGAGCAGTACTTC. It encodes CAISAAGQGIYEQYF.

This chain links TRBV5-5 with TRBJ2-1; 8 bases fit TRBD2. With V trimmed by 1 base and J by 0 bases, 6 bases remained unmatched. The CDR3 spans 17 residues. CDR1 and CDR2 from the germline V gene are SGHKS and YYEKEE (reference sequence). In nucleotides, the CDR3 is TGTGCCAGCAGCTTGAACTTAGCGGGGAGCTCCTACAATGAGCAGTTCTTC. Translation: CASSLNLAGSSYNEQFF.

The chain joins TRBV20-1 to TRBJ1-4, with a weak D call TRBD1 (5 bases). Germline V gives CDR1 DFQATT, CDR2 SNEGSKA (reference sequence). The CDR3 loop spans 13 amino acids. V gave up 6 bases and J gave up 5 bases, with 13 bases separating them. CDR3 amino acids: CSAKTVANEKLFF. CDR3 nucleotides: TGCAGTGCCAAGACAGTAGCAAATGAAAAACTGTTTTTT.

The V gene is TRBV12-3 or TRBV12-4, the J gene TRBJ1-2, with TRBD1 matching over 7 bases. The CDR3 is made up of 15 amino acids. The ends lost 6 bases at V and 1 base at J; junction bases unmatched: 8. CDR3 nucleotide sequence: TGTGCCAGCAGACCAAGACAGGGAGGTAACTATGGCTACACCTTC. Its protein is CASRPRQGGNYGYTF.

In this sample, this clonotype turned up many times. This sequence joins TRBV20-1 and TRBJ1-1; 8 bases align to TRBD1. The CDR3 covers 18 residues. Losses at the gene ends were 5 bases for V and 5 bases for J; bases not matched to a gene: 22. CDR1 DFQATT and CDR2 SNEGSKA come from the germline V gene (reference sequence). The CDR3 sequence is CSAPPPVTGEIWNTEAFF. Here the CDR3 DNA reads TGCAGTGCTCCTCCCCCGGTGACAGGGGAGATTTGGAATACTGAAGCTTTCTTT.